This T cell receptor beta chain was recorded in a study of vaccination and CD4 T cells after COVID-19. Stated treatment: roughly 11-day PBMC culture with coronavirus spike peptide pools or control peptides (ViraFEST assay). The ViraFEST method relied on peptide pools to expand antigen-specific T cells, followed by TCR sequencing. Sequence data for DNA of cultured CD4+ T cells were generated by the Oncomine TCR Beta short-read assay. TCRdb independently ran MiXCR on the PCR reads; one entry per CDR3 protein. The top ten clones hold 6.5% to 7.5% of a sample with 20,000 or so distinct CDR3 sequences, 55% of them seen once. With regard to this clonotype: The antigen is unknown. A read error may produce the germline difference seen at one junction end.

Germline V gene data show CDR1 as DFQATT and CDR2 as SNEGSKA (reference sequence). CDR3 length: 13 amino acids. V is TRBV20-1 and J is TRBJ1-5; 7 nucleotides match TRBD1. The clonotype comes from a human donor who had recovered from COVID-19. Sample: CD4+ T cells from blood, cultured in vitro. The CDR3 coding sequence is TGCAGTGCCTCTAAAGGGGGCAACCAGCCCCAGCATTTT. This translates into CSASKGGNQPQHF.